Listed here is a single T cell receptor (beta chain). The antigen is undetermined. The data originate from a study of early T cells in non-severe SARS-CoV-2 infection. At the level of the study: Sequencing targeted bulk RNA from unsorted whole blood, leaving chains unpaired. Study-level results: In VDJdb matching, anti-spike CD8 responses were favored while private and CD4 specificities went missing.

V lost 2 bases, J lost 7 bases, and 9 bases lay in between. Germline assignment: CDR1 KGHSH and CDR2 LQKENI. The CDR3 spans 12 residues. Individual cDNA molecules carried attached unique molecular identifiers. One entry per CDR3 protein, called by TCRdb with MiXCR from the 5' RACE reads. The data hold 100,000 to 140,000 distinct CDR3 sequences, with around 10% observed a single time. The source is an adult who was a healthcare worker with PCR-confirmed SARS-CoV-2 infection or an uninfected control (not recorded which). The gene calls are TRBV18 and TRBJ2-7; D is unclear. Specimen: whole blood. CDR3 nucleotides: TGTGCCAGCTCACCAATCGCTACGGAGCAGTACTTC. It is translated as CASSPIATEQYF.